These 30 T cell receptor beta chains share one sample of origin, sequenced in a study of T-cell reconstitution after alpha-beta-depleted transplantation in children (TCRdb year 2016). Libraries were made using PCR. For sequencing, an Illumina HiSeq 2500 was employed. TCR library preparation used molecular barcoding, with unique molecular identifiers applied to normalize quantification of the TCRbeta repertoire. The public reads were reprocessed in TCRdb via fastp at Q25 and MiXCR, keeping in-frame beta chains. Rows are unified per CDR3 protein, each entry keeping the most common DNA and genes. This sample is represented by around 490,000 distinct CDR3 sequences; about an eighth of them were singletons. Together, the top ten hold 13% to 15% of the sample. The treatment or condition label here, explained by the study, means: allogeneic hematopoietic cell transplantation with graft depleted of TCRalphabeta T cells and CD19 B cells.

The sample consisted of PBMCs, mostly from graft donor cells, taken 180 days after TCRalphabeta/CD19-depleted stem cell transplant. The receptors originated from a female patient aged 2-10 years who had a stem cell transplant for aplastic anemia, so the T cells may come from the graft donor.

The chain is built from TRBV20-1 and TRBJ2-1; the D gene is possibly TRBD1 (5 bases). This CDR3 is 15 amino acids long. Germline V gene lookup returns CDR1 DFQATT and CDR2 SNEGSKA (reference sequence). The V and J ends lost 6 bases and 4 bases respectively, with 19 bases between them. The CDR3 DNA reads as TGCAGTGCAGGGCGACGGCCAGGGCCATACAATGAGCAGTTCTTC. As protein: CSAGRRPGPYNEQFF.

The chain couples TRBV21-1 to TRBJ2-7; the D call in the table, TRBD2, was not verified against the DNA. TRBV21-1 is flagged as a pseudogene. The CDR3 length is 19 residues. The CDR3 coding sequence is TGTGCCAGCATGCCCAACTGGCCCGGGACTAGCGGGATGATCTACGAGCAGTACGTC. It codes for CASMPNWPGTSGMIYEQYV.

This clonotype was seen more than once but under ten times. V and J are TRBV19 and TRBJ1-1; 9 nucleotides agree with TRBD1. The CDR3 has 14 residues. Germline values: CDR1 LNHDA, CDR2 SQIVND (reference sequence). The trim removed 9 bases at V and 5 bases at J, leaving 10 bases unmatched. This chain's CDR3 is CASLYGQGLTEAFF. The CDR3 coding sequence is TGTGCCAGCCTATACGGACAGGGGTTGACTGAAGCTTTCTTT.

This clonotype was counted between two and nine times. V is TRBV27 and J is TRBJ2-5; no firm D call. Trimming removed 0 bases at V and 0 bases at J, with 11 bases between. Germline CDR1 is MNHEY and CDR2 is SMNVEV (reference sequence). This CDR3 contains 16 residues. CDR3 sequence: CASSLSAPRYQETQYF. For the CDR3, the DNA is TGTGCCAGCAGTTTATCGGCCCCTAGGTACCAAGAGACCCAGTACTTC.

The rearrangement links TRBV3-1 to TRBJ2-7, with 9 bases matching TRBD2. Looked up from germline, CDR1 is LGHDT and CDR2 is YNNKEL (reference sequence). The V and J ends lost 0 bases and 4 bases, in that order; junction bases with no gene match: 7. This CDR3 has 16 residues. CDR3 DNA: TGTGCCAGCAGCCAAGATATCGTAGCGGGAGCTTACGAGCAGTACTTC. As protein: CASSQDIVAGAYEQYF.

The table lists this clonotype with a few counts. This rearrangement joins TRBV24-1 to TRBJ2-2, with D perhaps matching TRBD2 (6 bases). This CDR3 region has 12 residues. V lost 9 bases, J lost 5 bases, and 9 bases lay in between. Per germline, CDR1 KGHDR and CDR2 SFDVKD. In DNA, the CDR3 is TGTGCCACCTACGGAGGGACCGGGGAGCTGTTTTTT. It translates to CATYGGTGELFF.

This clonotype was counted between two and nine times. The chain carries TRBV5-1 and TRBJ1-1; D unresolved. Germline CDR1 and CDR2: SGHRS and YFSETQ. This CDR3 region has 13 residues. The V gene lost 3 bases and the J gene lost 0 bases, with 6 bases spanning the gap. The CDR3 DNA reads as TGCGCCAGCAGCTGGCTGGTGAACACTGAAGCTTTCTTT. Its translation is CASSWLVNTEAFF.

This chain links TRBV12-3 or TRBV12-4 with TRBJ2-2, with D possibly matching TRBD2 (6 bases). The CDR3 runs 17 residues. V was cut by 5 bases and J by 1 base, with 17 bases left in between. In DNA form, the CDR3 reads TGTGCCAGCAGTCCACCGCGAAGGGACTTGAACACCGGGGAGCTGTTTTTT. Its translation is CASSPPRRDLNTGELFF.

This clonotype occurred a few times. The J gene is TRBJ2-1, the V gene TRBV7-9; 9 positions agree with TRBD2. Germline V lookup: CDR1 SEHNR, CDR2 FQNEAQ (reference sequence). The CDR3 has 16 amino acids. With V trimmed by 3 bases and J by 0 bases, 3 bases remained unmatched. In DNA, the CDR3 is TGTGCCAGCAGCTTCGAACTAGCGGGCTCCTACAATGAGCAGTTCTTC. It specifies CASSFELAGSYNEQFF.

The chain uses TRBV20-1 and TRBJ2-3; TRBD2 matches 7 bases. CDR1 is DFQATT and CDR2 is SNEGSKA in the germline V gene (reference sequence). Trimming took 2 bases from V and 1 from J; bases not matched to a gene: 9. CDR3 length: 16 amino acids. CDR3 sequence: CSARQRLALRTDTQYF. In nucleotides, the CDR3 is TGCAGTGCTAGACAGCGACTAGCTCTTCGCACAGATACGCAGTATTTT.

The rearrangement uses TRBV7-2 and TRBJ2-5; D gene unclear. The CDR3 loop spans 13 amino acids. V shed 2 bases and J shed 5 bases, with 9 bases lying between them. Germline assignment: CDR1 SGHTA and CDR2 FQGNSA. The CDR3 DNA reads as TGTGCCAGCAGCTTAAAGTGGTCCGAGACCCAGTACTTC. This gives the protein CASSLKWSETQYF.

There are a few counts of this clonotype. The rearrangement uses TRBV10-3 and TRBJ2-1; possibly TRBD1 for D (5 bases). Looked up from germline, CDR1 is ENHRY and CDR2 is SYGVKD. The V and J ends lost 7 bases and 6 bases respectively, with 13 bases between them. The length of the CDR3 is 13 residues. DNA for the CDR3: TGTGCCATCAAGGGGCAGGGTCCCAATGAGCAGTTCTTC. Its translation: CAIKGQGPNEQFF.

This clonotype was seen many times. The chain employs TRBV4-3 and TRBJ2-7, with TRBD2 as a possible D gene (6 bases). Germline values: CDR1 LGHNA, CDR2 YSLEER. Trimming took 1 base from V and 1 from J, leaving 17 bases between them. There are 17 residues in the CDR3. The CDR3 sequence is CASSQVAGTDESYEQYF. In DNA, the CDR3 is TGCGCCAGCAGCCAAGTGGCCGGGACTGACGAATCCTACGAGCAGTACTTC.

This sequence joins TRBV20-1 and TRBJ2-3, with TRBD2 matching over 7 bases. V was clipped by 0 bases and J by 0 bases; unmatched bases: 3. The CDR3 has 15 residues. The germline gives CDR1 DFQATT, CDR2 SNEGSKA (reference sequence). CDR3 loop: CSARDASGSTDTQYF. The CDR3 bases are TGCAGTGCTAGAGACGCTAGCGGTAGCACAGATACGCAGTATTTT.

The chain is built from TRBV5-1 and TRBJ2-3; no firm D call. Trimming removed 4 bases at V and 6 bases at J, with 15 bases between. This CDR3 contains 14 residues. Germline loops: CDR1 SGHRS, CDR2 YFSETQ. The CDR3 region has the DNA TGCGCCAGCAGCATGGGGATTGGCGGTGATACGCAGTATTTT. Translation gives CASSMGIGGDTQYF.

This clonotype was seen more than once but under ten times. The genes are TRBV5-1 and TRBJ2-1, with 8 bases identical to TRBD2. The CDR3 length is 16 residues. The V segment lost 4 bases and the J segment 2 bases; nucleotides outside the gene matches: 8. Per the germline V gene, CDR1 is SGHRS and CDR2 is YFSETQ. The CDR3 DNA reads as TGCGCCAGCAGCAGGAGGGCGGGGGGCGCCTACAATGAGCAGTTCTTC. Translated: CASSRRAGGAYNEQFF.

A few counts support this clonotype. Here the CDR3 DNA reads TGTGCCAGCAGTTACGGGAGGACTACCCCAGATACGCAGTATTTT. Translated, it gives CASSYGRTTPDTQYF. The chain joins TRBV6-5 to TRBJ2-3; a weak D match, TRBD2 (6 bases). CDR3 length: 15 amino acids. The germline gives CDR1 MNHEY, CDR2 SVGAGI. V lost 2 bases to trimming and J lost 4 bases, with 13 bases between them.

This clonotype was counted at least ten times. The rearrangement uses TRBV5-1 and TRBJ2-3; D gene uncertain. Deletions cut 2 bases from V and 2 bases from J, with 9 bases between. Per germline, CDR1 SGHRS and CDR2 YFSETQ. The CDR3 runs to 14 residues. CDR3 protein: CASSLGISTDTQYF. CDR3 sequence (DNA): TGCGCCAGCAGCTTAGGAATCTCCACAGATACGCAGTATTTT. Full variable domain (missing parts from reference TRBV5-1 and TRBJ2-3): KAGVTQTPRYLIKTRGQQVTLSCSPISGHRSVSWYQQTPGQGLQFLFEYFSETQRNKGNFPGRFSGRQFSNSRSEMNVSTLELGDSALYLCASSLGISTDTQYFGPGTRLTVL.

The V gene is TRBV4-3, the J gene TRBJ2-3; D is possibly TRBD2 (5 bases). The CDR3 is made up of 14 amino acids. Looked up from germline, CDR1 is LGHNA and CDR2 is YSLEER. Trimming left V 0 bases short and J 2 bases short, with 6 bases between. The CDR3: CASSQETNTDTQYF. In DNA form, the CDR3 reads TGCGCCAGCAGCCAAGAGACTAACACAGATACGCAGTATTTT.

This sequence joins TRBV10-1 and TRBJ2-1; the match to TRBD2 covers 11 bases. This CDR3 contains 14 residues. Germline trimming cut 5 bases from V and 5 bases from J; bases unmatched to any gene: 2. The germline V gene encodes CDR1 WNHNN and CDR2 SYGVQD (reference sequence). The DNA for the CDR3 is TGCGCCAGCAGTAGACTAGCGGGAAACAATGAGCAGTTCTTC. Translated, it gives CASSRLAGNNEQFF.

This clonotype has just a few counts. The chain carries TRBV28 and TRBJ2-7, with TRBD1 identical over 7 bases. The length of the CDR3 is 14 residues. With V trimmed by 6 bases and J by 2 bases, 7 bases remained unmatched. The germline gives CDR1 MDHEN, CDR2 SYDVKM. The CDR3 spells CASRQQGQTYEQYV. The CDR3 nucleotides are TGTGCCAGCAGACAACAGGGACAGACCTACGAGCAGTACGTC.

This clonotype was detected a few times. This chain links TRBV7-8 with TRBJ2-1; 9 bases match TRBD2. CDR3 length: 16 residues. J was trimmed by 2 bases and V by 4 bases; bases with no gene match: 6. Per germline, CDR1 SGHVS and CDR2 FQNEAQ. In DNA form, the CDR3 reads TGTGCCAGCAGCTCGGGACTAGCTTGGACCTACAATGAGCAGTTCTTC. Encoded protein: CASSSGLAWTYNEQFF.

This clonotype came up a few times. J is TRBJ2-3 and V is TRBV9; 8 nucleotides agree with TRBD2. Losses at the gene ends were 2 bases for V and 6 bases for J; bases not matched to a gene: 20. The CDR3 length is 19 residues. The germline CDR1 and CDR2 sequences are SGDLS and YYNGEE. The CDR3 reads CASSVRPPTWAGGLDTQYF. CDR3 nucleotides: TGTGCCAGCAGCGTGAGGCCCCCGACGTGGGCGGGAGGATTGGATACGCAGTATTTT.

The gene calls are TRBV10-3 and TRBJ2-3; 11 bases agree with TRBD2. Germline V gene lookup returns CDR1 ENHRY and CDR2 SYGVKD. The CDR3 spans 15 residues. Germline trimming cut 4 bases from V and 5 bases from J; bases unmatched to any gene: 5. CDR3 bases: TGTGCCATCAGTGGACTAGCGGGGCGGGGAGATACGCAGTATTTT. Translation gives CAISGLAGRGDTQYF.

The chain is built from TRBV29-1 and TRBJ2-1; D is possibly TRBD1 (6 bases). Germline V gene sequence: CDR1 SQVTM, CDR2 ANQGSEA. Trimming cost V 3 bases and J 7 bases, with 22 bases left between them. The CDR3 loop spans 16 amino acids. The CDR3 here is CSVDPPVGNRENEQFF. CDR3 coding DNA: TGCAGCGTTGACCCCCCCGTCGGGAACAGGGAGAATGAGCAGTTCTTC.

This clonotype came up many times. The chain has TRBV7-2 and TRBJ1-1, with D possibly TRBD1 on 6 matching bases. This CDR3 comprises 13 residues. V lost 1 base and J lost 4, with 7 bases in between. Germline V gene data show CDR1 as SGHTA and CDR2 as FQGNSA. The CDR3 here is CASSLGGATEAFF. DNA of the CDR3: TGTGCCAGCAGCTTAGGGGGGGCCACTGAAGCTTTCTTT.

The V call is TRBV15, the J call TRBJ1-2, with unresolved D. Trimming left V 4 bases short and J 5 bases short, with 14 bases between. Germline CDR1 LNHNV, CDR2 YYDKDF (reference sequence). This CDR3 has 14 amino acids. This CDR3 reads CATSTVYGPYGYTF. In DNA form, the CDR3 reads TGTGCCACCAGCACTGTATATGGGCCGTATGGCTACACCTTC.

V gene TRBV7-2 combines with J gene TRBJ2-2, with 14 bases that match TRBD2. The J segment lost 5 bases and the V segment lost 1 base, leaving 3 bases of the junction unmatched. The CDR3 runs to 17 residues. The germline CDR1 and CDR2 sequences are SGHTA and FQGNSA. Here the CDR3 reads CASSLVGTSGSTGELFF. The DNA of the CDR3 is TGTGCCAGCAGCTTAGTAGGGACTAGCGGGAGTACCGGGGAGCTGTTTTTT.

This clonotype was seen more than once but under ten times. The chain couples TRBV28 to TRBJ2-5, with a weak D call TRBD1 (6 bases). V lost 3 bases and J 1 base, leaving 15 bases between the germline ends. This CDR3 is built from 16 residues. The germline V gene has CDR1 MDHEN and CDR2 SYDVKM. This CDR3 reads CASSFRLRTAQETQYF. In DNA, the CDR3 is TGTGCCAGCAGTTTCCGACTTCGGACAGCCCAAGAGACCCAGTACTTC.

This clonotype came up a few times. CDR3 sequence (DNA): TGTGCCAGCAGCGTAGAACCGCTCACCGGGGAGCTGTTTTTT. Translated: CASSVEPLTGELFF. The chain recombines TRBV9 with TRBJ2-2, with D hard to call. The germline V gene has CDR1 SGDLS and CDR2 YYNGEE. CDR3 length equals 14 residues. Trimming took off 0 bases at V and 4 bases at J, with 7 bases between the two ends.